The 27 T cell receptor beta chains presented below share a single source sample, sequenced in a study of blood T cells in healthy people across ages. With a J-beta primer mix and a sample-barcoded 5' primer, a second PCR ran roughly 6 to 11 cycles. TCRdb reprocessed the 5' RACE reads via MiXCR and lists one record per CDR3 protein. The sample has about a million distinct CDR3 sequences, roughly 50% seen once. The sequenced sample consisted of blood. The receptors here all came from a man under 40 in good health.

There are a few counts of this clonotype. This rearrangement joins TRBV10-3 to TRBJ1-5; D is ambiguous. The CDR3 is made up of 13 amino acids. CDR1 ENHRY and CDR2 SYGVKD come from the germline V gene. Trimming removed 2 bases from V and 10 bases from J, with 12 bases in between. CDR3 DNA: TGTGCCATCAGTGAGAGAACAGACCAACCCCAGCATTTT. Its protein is CAISERTDQPQHF.

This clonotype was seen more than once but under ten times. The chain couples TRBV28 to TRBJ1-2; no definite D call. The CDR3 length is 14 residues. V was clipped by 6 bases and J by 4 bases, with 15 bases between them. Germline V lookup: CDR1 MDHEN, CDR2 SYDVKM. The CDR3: CASRATSDPYGYTF. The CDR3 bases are TGTGCCAGCAGGGCGACGTCAGATCCCTATGGCTACACCTTC.

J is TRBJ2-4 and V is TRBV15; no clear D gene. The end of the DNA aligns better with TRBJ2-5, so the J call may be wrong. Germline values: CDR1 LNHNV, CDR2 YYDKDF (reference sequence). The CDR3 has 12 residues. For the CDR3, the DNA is TGTGCCACCAGCAGAGTCAGGGAGACCCAGTACTTC. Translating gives CATSRVRETQYF.

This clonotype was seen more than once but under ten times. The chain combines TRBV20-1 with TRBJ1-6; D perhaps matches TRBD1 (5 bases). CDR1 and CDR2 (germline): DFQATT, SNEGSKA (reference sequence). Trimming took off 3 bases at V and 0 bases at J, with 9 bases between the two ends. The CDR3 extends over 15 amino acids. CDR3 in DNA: TGCAGTGCTAGGGACATGAGCTCCTATAATTCACCCCTCCACTTT. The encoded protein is CSARDMSSYNSPLHF.

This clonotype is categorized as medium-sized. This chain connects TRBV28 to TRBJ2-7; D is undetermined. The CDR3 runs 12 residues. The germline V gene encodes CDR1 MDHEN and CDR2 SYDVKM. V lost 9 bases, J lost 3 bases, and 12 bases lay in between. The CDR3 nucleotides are TGTGCCAGGATTAAGAAAATCTACGAGCAGTACTTC. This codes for CARIKKIYEQYF.

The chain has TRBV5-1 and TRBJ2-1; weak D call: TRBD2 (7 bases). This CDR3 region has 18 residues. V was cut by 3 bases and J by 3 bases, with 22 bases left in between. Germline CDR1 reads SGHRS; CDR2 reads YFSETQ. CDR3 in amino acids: CASSSLSGGGVNYNEQFF. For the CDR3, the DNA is TGCGCCAGCAGCTCCCTATCCGGAGGGGGGGTTAACTACAATGAGCAGTTCTTC. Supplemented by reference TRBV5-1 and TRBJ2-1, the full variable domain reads KAGVTQTPRYLIKTRGQQVTLSCSPISGHRSVSWYQQTPGQGLQFLFEYFSETQRNKGNFPGRFSGRQFSNSRSEMNVSTLELGDSALYLCASSSLSGGGVNYNEQFFGPGTRLTVL.

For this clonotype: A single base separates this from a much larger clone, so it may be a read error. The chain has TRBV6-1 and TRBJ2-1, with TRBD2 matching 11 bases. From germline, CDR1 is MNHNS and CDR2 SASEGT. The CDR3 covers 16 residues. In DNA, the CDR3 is TGTGCCGGCAGTGAACTAGCGGGGGATCCCAACAATGAGCAGTTCTTC. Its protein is CAGSELAGDPNNEQFF.

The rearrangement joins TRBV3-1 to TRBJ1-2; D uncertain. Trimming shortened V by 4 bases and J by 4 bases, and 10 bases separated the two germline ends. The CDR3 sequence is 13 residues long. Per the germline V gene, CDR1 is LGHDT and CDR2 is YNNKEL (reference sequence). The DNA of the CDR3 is TGTGCCAGCAGCCCGATGGGGATCTATGGCTACACCTTC. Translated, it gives CASSPMGIYGYTF.

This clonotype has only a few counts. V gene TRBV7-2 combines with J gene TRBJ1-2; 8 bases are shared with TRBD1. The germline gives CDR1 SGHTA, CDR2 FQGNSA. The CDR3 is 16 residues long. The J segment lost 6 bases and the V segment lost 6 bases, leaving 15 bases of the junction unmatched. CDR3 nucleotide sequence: TGTGCCAGCAGTTCCATGCAGGGGGCAACGTCGAATGGCTACACCTTC. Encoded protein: CASSSMQGATSNGYTF. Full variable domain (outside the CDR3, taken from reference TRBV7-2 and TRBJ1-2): GAGVSQSPSNKVTEKGKDVELRCDPISGHTALYWYRQSLGQGLEFLIYFQGNSAPDKSGLPSDRFSAERTGGSVSTLTIQRTQQEDSAVYLCASSSMQGATSNGYTFGSGTRLTVV.

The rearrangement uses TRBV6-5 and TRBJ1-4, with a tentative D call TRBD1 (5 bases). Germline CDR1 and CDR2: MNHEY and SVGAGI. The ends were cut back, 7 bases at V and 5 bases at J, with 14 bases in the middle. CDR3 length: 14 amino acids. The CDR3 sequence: CASTSGRGNEKLFF. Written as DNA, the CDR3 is TGTGCCAGCACCTCGGGACGGGGGAATGAAAAACTGTTTTTT.

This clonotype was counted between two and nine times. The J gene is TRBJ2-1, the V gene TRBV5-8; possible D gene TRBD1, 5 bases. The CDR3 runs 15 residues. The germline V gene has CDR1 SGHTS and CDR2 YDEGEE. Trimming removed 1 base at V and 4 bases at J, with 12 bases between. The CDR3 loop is CASSLRGMGYNEQFF. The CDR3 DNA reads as TGTGCCAGCAGCTTGAGGGGAATGGGGTACAATGAGCAGTTCTTC.

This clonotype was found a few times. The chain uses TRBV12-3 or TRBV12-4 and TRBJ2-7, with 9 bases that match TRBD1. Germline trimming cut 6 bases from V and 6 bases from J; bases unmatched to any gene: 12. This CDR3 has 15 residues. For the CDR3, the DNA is TGTGCCAGCAGCCCCTTGGGACAGGGAAAGGGCGAGCAGTACTTC. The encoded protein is CASSPLGQGKGEQYF.

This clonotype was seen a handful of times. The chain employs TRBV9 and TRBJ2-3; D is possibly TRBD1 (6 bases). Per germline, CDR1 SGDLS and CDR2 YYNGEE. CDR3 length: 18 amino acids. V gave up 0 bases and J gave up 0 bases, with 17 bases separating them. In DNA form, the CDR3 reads TGTGCCAGCAGCGTAGCCCCCGGACAGCCTTTGAGCACAGATACGCAGTATTTT. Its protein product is CASSVAPGQPLSTDTQYF.

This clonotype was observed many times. The CDR3 sequence is CASSLRGEQFF. Written as DNA, the CDR3 is TGTGCCAGCAGTTTACGTGGTGAGCAGTTCTTC. The genes are TRBV27 and TRBJ2-1; D unresolved. The V end lost 2 bases, the J end lost 9 bases, and 5 bases lay between the germline ends. Per the germline V gene, CDR1 is MNHEY and CDR2 is SMNVEV (reference sequence). There are 11 residues in the CDR3.

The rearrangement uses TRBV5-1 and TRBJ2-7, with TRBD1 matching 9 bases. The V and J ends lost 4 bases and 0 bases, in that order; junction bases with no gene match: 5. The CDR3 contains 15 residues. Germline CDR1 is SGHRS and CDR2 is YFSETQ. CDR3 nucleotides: TGCGCCAGCAGCGCCGGGACAGGGACCTCCTACGAGCAGTACTTC. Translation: CASSAGTGTSYEQYF. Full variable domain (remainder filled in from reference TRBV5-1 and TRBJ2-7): KAGVTQTPRYLIKTRGQQVTLSCSPISGHRSVSWYQQTPGQGLQFLFEYFSETQRNKGNFPGRFSGRQFSNSRSEMNVSTLELGDSALYLCASSAGTGTSYEQYFGPGTRLTVT.

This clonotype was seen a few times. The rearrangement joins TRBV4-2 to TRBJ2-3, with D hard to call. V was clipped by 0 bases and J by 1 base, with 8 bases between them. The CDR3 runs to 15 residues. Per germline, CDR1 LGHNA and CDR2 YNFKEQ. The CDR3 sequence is CASSQDGQRTDTQYF. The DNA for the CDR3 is TGTGCCAGCAGCCAAGATGGCCAGCGCACAGATACGCAGTATTTT.

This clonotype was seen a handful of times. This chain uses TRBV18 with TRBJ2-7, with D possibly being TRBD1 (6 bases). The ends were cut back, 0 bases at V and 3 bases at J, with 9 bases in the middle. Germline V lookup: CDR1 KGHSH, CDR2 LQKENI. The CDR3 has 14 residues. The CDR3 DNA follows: TGTGCCAGCTCACCACCTAACAGGGACTACGAGCAGTACTTC. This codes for CASSPPNRDYEQYF.

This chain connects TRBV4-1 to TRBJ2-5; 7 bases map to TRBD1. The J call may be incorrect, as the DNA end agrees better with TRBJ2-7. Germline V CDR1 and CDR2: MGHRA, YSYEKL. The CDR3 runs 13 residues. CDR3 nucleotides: TGCGCCAGCAGCCAGTCGACAGGGCACGAGCAGTACTTC. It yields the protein CASSQSTGHEQYF.

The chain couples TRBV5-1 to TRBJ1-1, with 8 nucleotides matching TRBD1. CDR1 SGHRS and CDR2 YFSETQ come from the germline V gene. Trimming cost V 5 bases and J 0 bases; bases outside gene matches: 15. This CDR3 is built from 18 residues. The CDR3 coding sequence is TGCGCCAGCAGTTCTACCACTCGGACAGGGTCTATGAACACTGAAGCTTTCTTT. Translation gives CASSSTTRTGSMNTEAFF.

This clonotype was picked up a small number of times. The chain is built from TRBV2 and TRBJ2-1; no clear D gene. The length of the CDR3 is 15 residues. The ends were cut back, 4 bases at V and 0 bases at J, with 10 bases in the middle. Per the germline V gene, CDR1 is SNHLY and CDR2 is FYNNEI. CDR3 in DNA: TGTGCCAGCAGTGTATCGGCAGTCTCCTACAATGAGCAGTTCTTC. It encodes CASSVSAVSYNEQFF. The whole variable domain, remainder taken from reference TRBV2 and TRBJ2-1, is EPEVTQTPSHQVTQMGQEVILRCVPISNHLYFYWYRQILGQKVEFLVSFYNNEISEKSEIFDDQFSVERPDGSNFTLKIRSTKLEDSAMYFCASSVSAVSYNEQFFGPGTRLTVL.

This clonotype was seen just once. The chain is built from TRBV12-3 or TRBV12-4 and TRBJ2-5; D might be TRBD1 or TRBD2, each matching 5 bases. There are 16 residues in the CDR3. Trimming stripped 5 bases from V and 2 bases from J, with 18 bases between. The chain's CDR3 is CASSTSTGTEQETQYF. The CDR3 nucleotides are TGTGCCAGCAGTACTTCAACCGGGACGGAACAAGAGACCCAGTACTTC.

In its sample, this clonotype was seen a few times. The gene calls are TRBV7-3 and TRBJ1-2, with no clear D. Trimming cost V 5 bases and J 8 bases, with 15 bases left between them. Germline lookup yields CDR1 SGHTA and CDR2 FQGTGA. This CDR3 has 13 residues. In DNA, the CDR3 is TGTGCCAGCAGCCCGACCTCTGGGGAGGGCTACACCTTC. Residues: CASSPTSGEGYTF. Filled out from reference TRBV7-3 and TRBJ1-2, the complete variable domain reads GAGVSQTPSNKVTEKGKYVELRCDPISGHTALYWYRQSLGQGPEFLIYFQGTGAADDSGLPNDRFFAVRPEGSVSTLKIQRTERGDSAVYLCASSPTSGEGYTFGSGTRLTVV.

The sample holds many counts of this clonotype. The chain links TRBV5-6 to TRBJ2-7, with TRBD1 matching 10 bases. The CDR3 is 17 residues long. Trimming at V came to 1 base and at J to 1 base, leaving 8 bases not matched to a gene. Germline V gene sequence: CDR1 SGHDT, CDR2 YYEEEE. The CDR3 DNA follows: TGTGCCAGCAGCTTGATTGGGATGGGACAGGGGTCCTACGAGCAGTACTTC. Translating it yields CASSLIGMGQGSYEQYF.

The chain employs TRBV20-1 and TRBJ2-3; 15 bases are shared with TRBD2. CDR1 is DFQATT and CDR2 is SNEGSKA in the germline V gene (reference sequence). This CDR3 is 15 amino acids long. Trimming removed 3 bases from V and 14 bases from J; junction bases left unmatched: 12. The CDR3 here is CSASPRTSGGAIGYF. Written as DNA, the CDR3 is TGCAGTGCTAGCCCCCGGACTAGCGGGGGGGCCATTGGGTATTTT.

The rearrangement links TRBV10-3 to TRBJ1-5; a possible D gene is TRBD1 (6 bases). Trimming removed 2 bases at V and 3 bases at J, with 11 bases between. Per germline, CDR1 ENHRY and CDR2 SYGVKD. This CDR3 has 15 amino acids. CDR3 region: CAISESRGDNQPQHF. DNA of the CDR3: TGTGCCATCAGTGAGAGCAGGGGAGACAATCAGCCCCAGCATTTT.

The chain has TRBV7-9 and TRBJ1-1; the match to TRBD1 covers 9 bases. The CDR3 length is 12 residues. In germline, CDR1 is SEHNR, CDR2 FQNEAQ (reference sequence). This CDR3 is CGADRGGTEAFF. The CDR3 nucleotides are TGTGGTGCGGACAGGGGAGGTACTGAAGCTTTCTTT.

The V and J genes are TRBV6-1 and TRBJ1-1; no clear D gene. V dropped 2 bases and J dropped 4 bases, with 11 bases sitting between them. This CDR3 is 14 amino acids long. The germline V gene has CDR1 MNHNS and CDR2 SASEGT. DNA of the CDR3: TGTGCCAGCAGTGAAAGGTCCCTGGGCACTGAAGCTTTCTTT. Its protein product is CASSERSLGTEAFF.